This T cell receptor (beta chain) appears in the sequencing data of a study of molecular identifiers for immune sequencing clone quantification (dated by TCRdb to between 2017 and 2018). Concerning the study at large: For a replicate experiment, the RNA from either approximately 20,000 or 100,000 naive CD8 T cells was divided into five aliquots, and four of those aliquots went on to sequencing. This methods study benchmarked molecular-identifier clustering-based TCR repertoire sequencing (MIDCIRS) and TCR RNA copy counting, using CD8 T cells to do so. General findings and caveats noted by the study authors: When barcode sub-clustering was left out, chimeric consensus sequences inflated TCR diversity, with chimeras reaching as high as 47%. Spiked-in Jurkat TCR RNA (approximately eleven copies' worth), which is not part of the donor repertoire, was contained in the naive libraries. A single cell's worth of spiked-in Jurkat TCR RNA was reported detectable even among around 1 million naive CD8 T cells. Identical TCR molecules sharing a barcode could cause highly expanded clone sizes to be underestimated. In CMV-specific effector cells, clones with more than 20 RNA copies contained over 98% of molecules, whereas in naive cells such clones contained under 1% of molecules. Modeling indicated about 3 TCR RNA copies recovered per cell, compared with about 9.7 by digital PCR, which implies a capture efficiency of 25% to 35%.

Germline trimming amounts to 2 bases on V and 4 bases on J, with 2 as the count of junction bases outside the gene matches. The CDR3 sequence holds 15 residues, the cysteine and phenylalanine included. Only the CDR3 portion is preserved as DNA: 45 bases, with reading frame beginning at the first base. Looking up the germline V gene yields CDR1 MNHEY and CDR2 SVGEGT. Libraries were made using PCR. The run used a NextSeq 500. Bulk TCR libraries were made following a previously described method, with the TCR primers given in Table S5. Purification of total RNA was performed with the Qiagen AllPrep DNA/RNA kit. Before analysis, reads from multiple sequencing runs of the same library were pooled. The authors processed their data as follows. Reads were retained only if an exact TCR constant sequence was present, and the retained reads were trimmed to 150 nt and grouped according to their 12-nt molecular barcodes. Reads in each barcode group were sub-clustered using a 15% Levenshtein threshold, and a quality-weighted consensus sequence was built for each RNA molecule. Non-functional sequences were filtered out, along with any lower-count sequence sitting one edit away from another sequence. Barcode sub-clusters with fewer than 20% of the maximum read count were removed, based on fitting two negative binomial distributions. TCRdb reprocessed the public reads (quality trimming at Q25 with fastp, clone calling with MiXCR) and kept in-frame beta chains. When rows share a CDR3 protein, they turn into one entry using the most common DNA and genes. What appears here as the V and J calls and clone size reflects TCRdb's work, not the paper's. The sample table shows around 470,000 distinct CDR3 sequences, and 25% are seen once. The top ten clones comprise around 0.76% of the sample.

Libraries of naive CD8 T cells were built from anywhere between about 19,000 and 1,000,000 sorted cells, with 10%, 30% or 50% of the purified RNA used. Naive CD8 T cells, defined as CD8+CD4-CCR7+CD45RA+, were FACS-sorted into RLT Plus buffer on a BD FACSAria II. To test detection sensitivity, Jurkat RNA equal to about nine TCR copies was added to samples of about 17,000-1,100,000 naive CD8 T cells. Enrichment of CD8 T cells was performed with RosetteSep CD8+ T Cell Enrichment Cocktail and Ficoll-Paque, after which ACK red cell lysis was carried out. This clonotype was seen a few times. It lacks a known antigen. Per-base qualities were not stored, and no clone one base away is much larger.

Sequencing was done on a sample of naive CD8+ T cells from blood, with Jurkat cell RNA spiked in. Reading the label with the study, this specimen's cell subset or site is: FACS-sorted CD8+CD4-CCR7+CD45RA+ naive T cells. This TCR was sampled from a human donor in good health. Some libraries in this study had Jurkat cell RNA spiked in. The chain is made from TRBV6-2 or TRBV6-3 and TRBJ2-1, with 10 bases matching TRBD2. The CDR3 here reads CASSYLAGVYNEQFF. The DNA sequence is as follows: TGTGCCAGCAGTTACCTAGCGGGGGTATACAATGAGCAGTTCTTC.